These 27 T cell receptor beta chains originate from one sample sequenced in a study of blood T cell repertoires in COVID-19. Clones were sequenced by immunoSEQ multiplex PCR, and TCRdb holds only the in-frame ones, with some missing. The sample yields around 200,000 clones, roughly four fifths seen once. The specimen sequenced was peripheral blood. The receptor source for this set is a woman between 40 and 55 years old with acute or convalescent COVID-19.

This clone was seen more than once but under ten times. The chain links TRBV4-1 to TRBJ1-2, with 8 nucleotides matching TRBD1. Trimming at V came to 3 bases and at J to 2 bases, leaving 5 bases not matched to a gene. Germline values: CDR1 MGHRA, CDR2 YSYEKL. The CDR3 covers 15 residues. CDR3 sequence: CASSHGQGGNYGYTF. The CDR3, as DNA: TGCGCCAGCAGCCATGGACAGGGAGGGAACTATGGCTACACCTTC.

The chain employs TRBV14 and TRBJ2-1, with 7 bases identical to TRBD1. CDR3 size: 13 residues. V shed 5 bases, J shed 5 bases, and the junction held 3 bases outside the gene matches. In germline, CDR1 is SGHDN, CDR2 FVKESK. The CDR3 nucleotides are TGTGCCAGCAGCTCCGGGACAGACAATGAGCAGTTCTTC. Protein product: CASSSGTDNEQFF.

V is TRBV18 and J is TRBJ1-2; D ambiguous. The V gene lost 2 bases and the J gene lost 6 bases, with 19 bases spanning the gap. Germline V lookup: CDR1 KGHSH, CDR2 LQKENI. CDR3 length: 16 residues. CDR3 in amino acids: CASSPVFEAEGNGYTF. The CDR3, as DNA: TGTGCCAGCTCACCAGTGTTCGAGGCAGAGGGTAATGGCTACACCTTC.

This clone occurred once. The chain combines TRBV4-1 with TRBJ1-5, with 7 positions matching TRBD1. Trimming took 0 bases from V and 11 from J; bases not matched to a gene: 10. The germline CDR1 and CDR2 sequences are MGHRA and YSYEKL. The length of the CDR3 is 15 residues. CDR3 in amino acids: CASSQELQGFRSQHF. As DNA, the CDR3 is TGCGCCAGCAGCCAAGAACTACAGGGGTTTAGGTCCCAGCATTTT.

The gene calls are TRBV28 and TRBJ2-7; D call uncertain. The germline V and J ends were trimmed by 2 bases and 7 bases, with 6 bases remaining between them. CDR3 size: 11 residues. The V gene's germline CDR1 is MDHEN and CDR2 SYDVKM. The chain's CDR3 is CASSLGPEQYF. CDR3 nucleotides: TGTGCCAGCAGTTTAGGGCCTGAGCAGTACTTC.

Here the CDR3 DNA reads TGTGCCAGCAGCTCCGCGACTAGCGGGAGAAATGAGCAGTTCTTC. Its protein is CASSSATSGRNEQFF. The chain uses TRBV7-9 and TRBJ2-1, with 12 bases identical to TRBD2. J lost 7 bases, V lost 4 bases, and 5 bases had no gene match. Germline V gene sequence: CDR1 SEHNR, CDR2 FQNEAQ (reference sequence). The CDR3 has 15 residues. Supplemented by reference TRBV7-9 and TRBJ2-1, the full variable domain reads DTGVSQNPRHKITKRGQNVTFRCDPISEHNRLYWYRQTLGQGPEFLTYFQNEAQLEKSRLLSDRFSAERPKGSFSTLEIQRTEQGDSAMYLCASSSATSGRNEQFFGPGTRLTVL.

The V and J genes are TRBV27 and TRBJ2-7, with TRBD1 identical over 7 bases. This CDR3 is built from 14 residues. V dropped 6 bases and J dropped 5; count of bases not matched to a gene: 10. Germline V CDR1 and CDR2: MNHEY, SMNVEV (reference sequence). The CDR3 bases are TGTGCCAGCAGCTGGGCGACAGGGATCCACGAGCAGTACTTC. Translated, it gives CASSWATGIHEQYF.

This clone was detected ten times or more. The sample contains more than one DNA sequence encoding this CDR3. The chain joins TRBV7-6 to TRBJ1-4; D not certain. The CDR3 runs 14 residues. V was cut by 1 base and J by 4 bases, with 7 bases left in between. The germline CDR1 and CDR2 sequences are SGHVS and FNYEAQ. In DNA form, the CDR3 reads TGTGCCAGCAGCTTAGAAGCGGATAATGAAAAACTGTTTTTT. It translates to CASSLEADNEKLFF.

This rearrangement joins TRBV7-9 to TRBJ2-1; D may be TRBD1 (5 bases). Trimming shortened V by 1 base and J by 2 bases, and 9 bases separated the two germline ends. This CDR3 is 15 amino acids long. Germline loops: CDR1 SEHNR, CDR2 FQNEAQ (reference sequence). CDR3 DNA sequence: TGTGCCAGCAGCTTAGGGACACGTCCCTACAATGAGCAGTTCTTC. It codes for CASSLGTRPYNEQFF.

The rearrangement links TRBV6-5 to TRBJ2-1; 10 bases fit TRBD2. With V trimmed by 7 bases and J by 5 bases, 8 bases remained unmatched. Germline V gene data show CDR1 as MNHEY and CDR2 as SVGAGI. The CDR3 runs to 15 residues. The CDR3 protein is CASISRTSGNNEQFF. The DNA of the CDR3 is TGTGCCAGCATATCCCGGACTAGCGGAAACAATGAGCAGTTCTTC.

This chain uses TRBV2 with TRBJ2-7, with unresolved D. Trimming cost V 6 bases and J 3 bases, with 6 bases left between them. The CDR3 contains 11 residues. Germline CDR1 reads SNHLY; CDR2 reads FYNNEI. The CDR3 DNA follows: TGTGCCAGCAGGGAGTTCTACGAGCAGTACTTC. Protein: CASREFYEQYF.

The V gene is TRBV28, the J gene TRBJ1-5; possible D gene TRBD1, 5 bases. V shed 8 bases and J shed 9 bases, with 20 bases lying between them. Germline CDR1 is MDHEN and CDR2 is SYDVKM. The CDR3 is made up of 14 amino acids. The CDR3 here is CASEYFGGDGPQHF. CDR3 nucleotide sequence: TGTGCCAGCGAGTACTTTGGGGGGGATGGGCCCCAGCATTTT.

The chain uses TRBV5-1 and TRBJ1-3; no clear D gene. V was shortened by 4 bases and J by 4 bases, with 12 bases between the two germline ends. The germline CDR1 and CDR2 sequences are SGHRS and YFSETQ. The CDR3 consists of 14 residues. In DNA form, the CDR3 reads TGCGCCAGCAGCGTCATGACGGGAGGAAACACCATATATTTT. Translation gives CASSVMTGGNTIYF. Complete variable domain (other parts from reference TRBV5-1 and TRBJ1-3): KAGVTQTPRYLIKTRGQQVTLSCSPISGHRSVSWYQQTPGQGLQFLFEYFSETQRNKGNFPGRFSGRQFSNSRSEMNVSTLELGDSALYLCASSVMTGGNTIYFGEGSWLTVV.

DNA for the CDR3: TGTGCCAGCAGCTGGCTAGCGGGTCTCTCCTACGAGCAGTACTTC. Amino acid sequence: CASSWLAGLSYEQYF. The chain employs TRBV7-2 and TRBJ2-7; 8 bases match TRBD2. The CDR3 loop spans 15 amino acids. Germline CDR1 and CDR2: SGHTA and FQGNSA. Trimming cost V 4 bases and J 0 bases; bases outside gene matches: 5.

The rearrangement uses TRBV5-5 and TRBJ2-1; 12 bases line up with TRBD2. Germline CDR1 reads SGHKS; CDR2 reads YYEKEE (reference sequence). CDR3 length: 15 residues. V lost 6 bases, J lost 10 bases, and 11 bases stayed unmatched. Written as DNA, the CDR3 is TGTGCCAGCACCCTCCTAGCGGGGGGGGGATCGGAGCAGTTCTTC. Its translation: CASTLLAGGGSEQFF. Combining the CDR3 with reference TRBV5-5 and TRBJ2-1 gives the whole variable domain DAGVTQSPTHLIKTRGQQVTLRCSPISGHKSVSWYQQVLGQGPQFIFQYYEKEERGRGNFPDRFSARQFPNYSSELNVNALLLGDSALYLCASTLLAGGGSEQFFGPGTRLTVL.

This clone was counted a single time. The rearrangement joins TRBV5-1 to TRBJ1-6, with 7 bases lining up with TRBD1. This CDR3 has 18 residues. Germline V gene data show CDR1 as SGHRS and CDR2 as YFSETQ. With 3 bases clipped from V and 0 bases from J, the junction kept 9 bases outside the gene matches. This CDR3 reads CASSYTIRGSSYNSPLHF. CDR3 DNA sequence: TGCGCCAGCAGCTACACAATCAGGGGGAGCTCCTATAATTCACCCCTCCACTTT.

This clone has more than one count but fewer than ten. The chain joins TRBV11-1 to TRBJ1-1; possibly TRBD1 for D (5 bases). This CDR3 has 13 residues. Germline assignment: CDR1 SGHAT and CDR2 FQDESV (reference sequence). V was shortened by 2 bases and J by 2 bases, with 6 bases between the two germline ends. In nucleotides, the CDR3 is TGTGCCAGCAGCTTACAGGGAAACACTGAAGCTTTCTTT. Protein sequence: CASSLQGNTEAFF.

The chain is built from TRBV11-3 and TRBJ2-1; D is possibly TRBD1 (6 bases). Trimming pared 4 bases from V and 0 bases from J, leaving 16 bases between. CDR1 SGHNT and CDR2 YENEEA come from the germline V gene. There are 17 residues in the CDR3. The CDR3 here is CASSSHRDLRSYNEQFF. CDR3 nucleotides: TGTGCCAGCAGCTCCCACAGGGACCTCCGCTCCTACAATGAGCAGTTCTTC.

The chain combines TRBV2 with TRBJ1-1; the match to TRBD1 covers 8 bases. The CDR3 spans 14 residues. Germline V gene data show CDR1 as SNHLY and CDR2 as FYNNEI. After removal of 3 bases from V and 4 bases from J, the junction contained 4 bases not matched to a gene. CDR3 coding DNA: TGTGCCAGCAGTGAGCAGGGGGCGGTCACTGAAGCTTTCTTT. It translates to CASSEQGAVTEAFF.

The chain has TRBV10-3 and TRBJ2-1; 11 bases map to TRBD2. V was pared by 8 bases and J by 10 bases, with 7 bases of the junction left unmatched. Germline CDR1 ENHRY, CDR2 SYGVKD. This CDR3 region has 13 residues. CDR3 residues: CAIHSGGAGEQFF. CDR3 DNA sequence: TGTGCCATCCATAGCGGGGGGGCCGGGGAGCAGTTCTTC.

The V gene is TRBV6-1, the J gene TRBJ1-2, with 9 bases lining up with TRBD1. Per germline, CDR1 MNHNS and CDR2 SASEGT. The CDR3 is 14 residues long. V lost 2 bases and J lost 5; bases outside the gene matches: 3. CDR3 in amino acids: CASSEWGQGYGYTF. The CDR3 DNA reads as TGTGCCAGCAGTGAATGGGGACAGGGATATGGCTACACCTTC.

The chain employs TRBV11-2 and TRBJ1-6, with D hard to call. Germline-derived CDR1 and CDR2 are SGHAT and FQNNGV. The V gene lost 2 bases and the J gene lost 5 bases, with 7 bases spanning the gap. The CDR3 runs 14 residues. In DNA, the CDR3 is TGTGCCAGCAGCTTAATAGGAGATAATTCACCCCTCCACTTT. Translating gives CASSLIGDNSPLHF.

This clone occurred a few times. The genes are TRBV4-1 and TRBJ2-1; 8 bases line up with TRBD2. CDR1 and CDR2 from the germline V gene are MGHRA and YSYEKL. With 0 bases clipped from V and 4 bases from J, the junction kept 8 bases outside the gene matches. This CDR3 has 17 amino acids. The CDR3 sequence is CASSQERRGVVYNEQFF. In DNA, the CDR3 is TGCGCCAGCAGCCAAGAAAGGCGGGGGGTAGTTTACAATGAGCAGTTCTTC.

The chain uses TRBV6-5 and TRBJ2-7; the D gene is possibly TRBD2 (7 bases). This CDR3 has 14 amino acids. The germline V gene has CDR1 MNHEY and CDR2 SVGAGI. V was trimmed by 2 bases and J by 3 bases, leaving 11 bases between them. The CDR3 sequence is CASSYAGAGYEQYF. CDR3 DNA: TGTGCCAGCAGTTACGCGGGGGCGGGCTACGAGCAGTACTTC.

The chain links TRBV27 to TRBJ2-7; D might be TRBD1 (5 bases). V was trimmed by 4 bases and J by 2 bases, leaving 12 bases between them. This CDR3 region has 14 residues. Germline V lookup: CDR1 MNHEY, CDR2 SMNVEV (reference sequence). The CDR3 protein is CASSSIDRPYEQYF. The CDR3 nucleotides read TGTGCCAGCAGTTCCATAGACAGACCCTACGAGCAGTACTTC.

This chain joins TRBV19 and TRBJ2-5; tentative D call: TRBD1 (5 bases). Trimming stripped 4 bases from V and 3 bases from J, with 15 bases between. CDR1 and CDR2 from the germline V gene are LNHDA and SQIVND (reference sequence). The CDR3 covers 15 residues. The CDR3 DNA sequence: TGTGCCAGTAGTACACGTGGACAAGCTAAAGAGACCCAGTACTTC. Translating gives CASSTRGQAKETQYF.

The chain links TRBV19 to TRBJ2-1; possible D gene TRBD1, 6 bases. Germline V gene data show CDR1 as LNHDA and CDR2 as SQIVND (reference sequence). V was trimmed by 5 bases and J by 0 bases, leaving 14 bases between them. This CDR3 comprises 16 residues. The DNA for the CDR3 is TGTGCCAGTAGTCCGCTACAGGGCAACTCCTACAATGAGCAGTTCTTC. Amino acids: CASSPLQGNSYNEQFF.